Presented here are 4 T cell receptor beta chains from one specimen sequenced in a study of shared clonotypes between healthy human individuals. TCRdb keeps only in-frame clones here, not all; method: immunoSEQ multiplex PCR. The table records more than 1.2 million clones, 98% to 99% of them present only once. What was sequenced was naive CD4+ T cells sorted from blood. Documented subset: CD45RA+ positively selected. These receptors all stem from a man aged 25 to 40 in good health.

This chain joins TRBV9 and TRBJ2-3; D may correspond to TRBD1 or TRBD2 (5 bases each). CDR1 is SGDLS and CDR2 is YYNGEE in the germline V gene. Trimming took off 0 bases at V and 4 bases at J, with 12 bases between the two ends. The CDR3 contains 15 residues. In DNA, the CDR3 is TGTGCCAGCAGCGTAGGGGGGAGTCCCGCAGATACGCAGTATTTT. Translated, it gives CASSVGGSPADTQYF.

V gene TRBV18 combines with J gene TRBJ2-1; 7 bases are shared with TRBD1. From germline, CDR1 is KGHSH and CDR2 LQKENI. The V and J ends lost 6 bases and 2 bases, in that order; junction bases with no gene match: 4. CDR3 length equals 14 residues. In nucleotides, the CDR3 is TGTGCCAGCTCGGAGACAGGGACCTACAATGAGCAGTTCTTC. Translated: CASSETGTYNEQFF.

CDR3 in amino acids: CASSLTFGRVQSNYGYTF. CDR3 sequence (DNA): TGTGCCAGCAGTTTAACTTTTGGCAGGGTCCAATCTAACTATGGCTACACCTTC. The V gene is TRBV27, the J gene TRBJ1-2, with a tentative D call TRBD1 (5 bases). The CDR3 loop spans 18 amino acids. V gave up 2 bases and J gave up 0 bases, with 19 bases separating them. The germline V gene encodes CDR1 MNHEY and CDR2 SMNVEV (reference sequence).

The DNA of the CDR3 is TGTGCCAGCAGTGAGGACGGGGCCAAAAACATTCAGTACTTC. Its protein is CASSEDGAKNIQYF. The genes are TRBV25-1 and TRBJ2-4; D ambiguous. The germline CDR1 and CDR2 sequences are MGHDK and SYGVNS. Trimming took off 3 bases at V and 1 base at J, with 7 bases between the two ends. The CDR3 contains 14 residues.